These T cell receptor beta chains were read from a single sample in a study of blood T cells in healthy people across ages. TCRdb reanalysed the 5' RACE reads using MiXCR and keeps one entry per CDR3 protein. The sample holds about 760,000 distinct CDR3 sequences, 20% to 30% seen once. This sample was shared with a second study, whose subject was T cells of mothers and their children.

The specimen was blood. These receptors originate from a boy between 10 and 17 years old in good health. The CDR3 runs from the conserved cysteine through the conserved F or W. D genes are given only for firm matches. Clone size, where shown, is once, few, many, or a class for clones that have expanded.

>TRBV9|.|TRBD2|TRBJ2-7
CASSGTSTHEQYF
TGTGCCAGCAGCGGGACTAGCACGCACGAGCAGTACTTC
>TRBV12-3/TRBV12-4|.|.|TRBJ1-1
CASTPGGRGEAFF
TGTGCCAGCACCCCCGGGGGCAGAGGTGAAGCTTTCTTT
>TRBV4-1|.|TRBD1|TRBJ1-5
CASSRLGTGGNQPQHF
TGCGCCAGCAGCCGGCTCGGGACAGGAGGGAATCAGCCCCAGCATTTT
>TRBV4-2|few|TRBD2|TRBJ2-3
CASSSSGRTDTQYF
TGTGCCAGCAGTTCTAGCGGGAGAACAGATACGCAGTATTTT
>TRBV13|.|.|TRBJ2-7
CASSLESHSYEQYF
TGTGCCAGCAGCTTAGAGTCCCACTCCTACGAGCAGTACTTC
>TRBV4-1|few|.|TRBJ1-5
CASSQIPRGGPNQPQHF
TGCGCCAGCAGCCAAATCCCCCGAGGGGGTCCGAACCAGCCCCAGCATTTT
>TRBV7-9|.|TRBD1|TRBJ1-2
CASSATGGGYTF
TGTGCCAGCAGCGCAACAGGGGGCGGCTACACCTTC
>TRBV3-1|few|.|TRBJ2-3
CASSQDLSTDTQYF
TGTGCCAGCAGCCAAGATCTAAGCACAGATACGCAGTATTTT
>TRBV19|.|TRBD1|TRBJ2-7
CASTSRDSYEQYF
TGTGCCAGTACTTCCCGGGACAGCTACGAGCAGTACTTC
>TRBV29-1|.|TRBD1|TRBJ1-2
CSVVGQADYGYTF
TGCAGCGTAGTTGGACAGGCCGACTATGGCTACACCTTC
>TRBV27|few|TRBD1|TRBJ2-5
CASSYRGQVGVQYF
TGTGCCAGCAGTTATCGGGGACAGGTTGGTGTCCAGTACTTC
>TRBV7-2|few|.|TRBJ2-5
CATALGNQETQYF
TGTGCCACCGCTTTGGGAAACCAAGAGACCCAGTACTTC
>TRBV29-1|.|TRBD2|TRBJ2-5
CSVGLAGQGETQYF
TGCAGCGTGGGACTAGCGGGTCAGGGGGAGACCCAGTACTTC
>TRBV11-2|.|TRBD1|TRBJ2-5
CASSLWDRAMETQYF
TGTGCCAGCAGCTTGTGGGACAGGGCGATGGAGACCCAGTACTTC
>TRBV29-1|.|.|TRBJ2-3
CSVEGAQLLPTDTQYF
TGCAGCGTTGAAGGCGCGCAACTTCTTCCCACAGATACGCAGTATTTT
>TRBV7-7|few|.|TRBJ1-4
CASSLGTAPNEKLFF
TGTGCTAGCAGCCTCGGAACAGCACCTAATGAAAAACTGTTTTTT
>TRBV5-6|.|.|TRBJ2-5
CASRLTRGETQYF
TGTGCCAGCAGGTTGACTAGAGGGGAGACCCAGTACTTC
>TRBV27|few|TRBD1|TRBJ1-6
CASSLGQGGGSPLHF
TGTGCCAGCAGCTTAGGACAGGGGGGAGGTTCACCCCTCCACTTT
>TRBV24-1|.|.|TRBJ2-1
CATSDYRGGSYNEQFF
TGTGCCACCAGTGATTACAGGGGAGGCTCCTACAATGAACAGTTCTTC
>TRBV21-1|few|.|TRBJ2-7
CASSATRAGGHEQYF
TGTGCCAGCAGCGCGACTAGGGCGGGGGGGCACGAGCAGTACTTC
>TRBV7-9|few|.|TRBJ1-1
CASSSREPF
TGTGCCAGCAGCTCCAGGGAGCCTTTT
>TRBV7-2|few|.|TRBJ1-3
CASSSWSSGNTIYF
TGTGCCAGCAGCTCGTGGAGCTCTGGAAACACCATATATTTT
>TRBV12-3/TRBV12-4|.|.|TRBJ2-2
CATNRNPNTGELFF
TGTGCCACAAACAGGAATCCGAACACCGGGGAGCTGTTTTTT
>TRBV13|.|TRBD1|TRBJ2-5
CASSWTGDLETQYF
TGTGCCAGCAGCTGGACAGGGGACCTGGAGACCCAGTACTTC
>TRBV5-1|few|.|TRBJ1-2
CASSTRDGVPF
TGCGCCAGCAGCACCCGGGACGGCGTCCCCTTC
>TRBV7-2|.|.|TRBJ1-1
CASSLVGAGNTEAFF
TGTGCCAGCAGCTTAGTAGGTGCAGGCAACACTGAAGCTTTCTTT
>TRBV2|.|TRBD2|TRBJ2-1
CASREGLAAYNEQFF
TGTGCCAGCAGGGAGGGGCTAGCGGCTTACAATGAGCAGTTCTTC
>TRBV12-3/TRBV12-4|few|TRBD1|TRBJ1-2
CASGFAGGNYGYTF
TGTGCCAGCGGCTTTGCAGGGGGTAACTATGGCTACACCTTC
>TRBV9|.|TRBD2|TRBJ2-1
CASSSGGGAYEQFF
TGTGCCAGCAGCTCGGGCGGGGGGGCATATGAGCAGTTCTTC
>TRBV3-1|.|.|TRBJ1-2
CASGMDGTLEGYTF
TGTGCCAGCGGAATGGACGGAACCTTGGAGGGCTACACCTTC
>TRBV27|few|TRBD2|TRBJ2-5
CASSFTASGSGETQYF
TGTGCCAGCAGTTTCACCGCTAGCGGGAGTGGAGAGACCCAGTACTTC
>TRBV29-1|.|.|TRBJ1-1
CSVVVGTGNTEAFF
TGCAGCGTTGTCGTCGGGACGGGGAACACTGAAGCTTTCTTT
>TRBV29-1|.|.|TRBJ2-5
CSVGVGLQETQYF
TGCAGCGTGGGCGTGGGGCTACAAGAGACCCAGTACTTC
>TRBV2|few|TRBD1|TRBJ2-3
CAVTGDTDTQYF
TGTGCCGTCACAGGGGACACAGATACGCAGTATTTT
>TRBV20-1|few|TRBD2|TRBJ2-3
CSASGTSGYRFADTQYF
TGCAGTGCTAGTGGGACTAGCGGATACCGCTTCGCAGATACGCAGTATTTT
>TRBV19|.|.|TRBJ2-7
CASSITPGYEQYF
TGTGCCAGTAGTATAACGCCGGGGTACGAGCAGTACTTC
>TRBV5-1|few|.|TRBJ2-7
CASSAGRDYEQYF
TGCGCCAGCAGCGCCGGACGGGACTACGAGCAGTACTTC
>TRBV6-2/TRBV6-3|.|TRBD2|TRBJ2-3
CASKVGLAEGLRTDTQYF
TGTGCCAGCAAGGTCGGACTAGCGGAGGGGCTGAGGACAGATACGCAGTATTTT
>TRBV12-3/TRBV12-4|.|TRBD1|TRBJ1-5
CASSGQEQHF
TGTGCCAGCAGCGGACAGGAACAGCATTTT
>TRBV5-1|.|TRBD2|TRBJ2-1
CASSFVSGRDSNEQFF
TGCGCCAGCAGCTTCGTCTCCGGGAGGGATAGCAATGAGCAGTTCTTC
>TRBV29-1|.|TRBD1|TRBJ1-1
CSVWQGGTEAFF
TGCAGCGTCTGGCAGGGGGGCACTGAAGCTTTCTTT
>TRBV15|few|TRBD2|TRBJ2-1
CATSRDRRTSGNEQFF
TGTGCCACCAGCAGAGATAGGCGGACTAGCGGAAATGAGCAGTTCTTC
>TRBV11-3|few|.|TRBJ1-2
CASSGAINYGYTF
TGTGCCAGCAGCGGGGCCATTAACTATGGCTACACCTTC
>TRBV10-1|.|TRBD2|TRBJ2-7
CASSEYRAGEQYF
TGCGCCAGCAGTGAGTATCGAGCGGGAGAGCAGTACTTC
>TRBV5-1|few|.|TRBJ2-3
CASSPPVGGTTDTQYF
TGCGCCAGCAGCCCACCTGTCGGTGGGACCACAGATACGCAGTATTTT
>TRBV7-9|.|.|TRBJ2-7
CASGRAPYEQYF
TGTGCCAGCGGCCGGGCTCCCTACGAGCAGTACTTC
>TRBV11-2|.|.|TRBJ1-2
CASSHVRAGERDGYTF
TGTGCCAGCAGCCACGTAAGGGCAGGGGAGAGAGATGGCTACACCTTC
>TRBV7-8|once|.|TRBJ2-1
CASSPTGTLVYEQFF
TGTGCCAGCAGCCCCACCGGGACCTTAGTTTATGAGCAGTTCTTC
>TRBV6-1|few|.|TRBJ2-3
CASSPGVASTDTQYF
TGTGCCAGCAGTCCAGGGGTGGCTAGCACAGATACGCAGTATTTT
>TRBV12-3/TRBV12-4|.|.|TRBJ2-7
CASRGSREQYF
TGTGCCAGCAGGGGGAGTCGGGAGCAGTACTTC
>TRBV18|few|.|TRBJ2-5
CASSPNQARETQYF
TGTGCCAGCTCACCAAACCAGGCGAGAGAGACCCAGTACTTC
>TRBV25-1|few|.|TRBJ2-5
CASSRAETQYF
TGTGCCAGTAGCCGGGCAGAGACCCAGTACTTC
>TRBV10-3|.|TRBD2|TRBJ2-7
CAISEGLGGGEQYF
TGTGCCATCAGTGAGGGACTAGGTGGGGGCGAGCAGTACTTC
>TRBV12-3/TRBV12-4|.|.|TRBJ2-4
CASSFGTVKNIQYF
TGTGCCAGCAGTTTCGGGACTGTAAAAAACATTCAGTACTTC
>TRBV28|few|.|TRBJ2-7
CASRLDYQQYF
TGTGCCAGCAGGCTAGACTACCAGCAGTACTTC